The 9 T cell receptor beta chains below all came from one sample that was sequenced in a study of blood T cell repertoires in COVID-19. Measured with immunoSEQ multiplex PCR; TCRdb has only the in-frame clones, and not every one. The sample consists of roughly 200,000 clones, more than 85% of them appearing once. Sequenced: peripheral blood. The receptor set was obtained from a man aged 35-49 years with active or convalescent COVID-19.

V usage is TRBV19 and J usage is TRBJ2-3; 10 bases are a match to TRBD2. The CDR3 totals 16 residues. The ends lost 4 bases at V and 3 bases at J; junction bases unmatched: 7. Germline CDR1 LNHDA, CDR2 SQIVND (reference sequence). This chain's CDR3 is CASSRASGGGTDTQYF. In DNA form, the CDR3 reads TGTGCCAGTAGTAGGGCTAGCGGGGGAGGGACAGATACGCAGTATTTT.

The chain is built from TRBV11-2 and TRBJ2-7; D may be TRBD2 (6 bases). Per the germline V gene, CDR1 is SGHAT and CDR2 is FQNNGV. The V end lost 3 bases, the J end lost 2 bases, and 11 bases lay between the germline ends. CDR3 size: 14 residues. The CDR3 is CASSFNGGPYEQYF. DNA for the CDR3: TGTGCCAGCAGCTTCAACGGGGGACCCTACGAGCAGTACTTC. The entire variable domain, with the rest obtained from reference TRBV11-2 and TRBJ2-7, is as follows: EAGVAQSPRYKIIEKRQSVAFWCNPISGHATLYWYQQILGQGPKLLIQFQNNGVVDDSQLPKDRFSAERLKGVDSTLKIQPAKLEDSAVYLCASSFNGGPYEQYFGPGTRLTVT.

The chain has TRBV7-2 and TRBJ1-2; D is ambiguous. Per the germline V gene, CDR1 is SGHTA and CDR2 is FQGNSA. V was trimmed by 2 bases and J by 0 bases, leaving 10 bases between them. The CDR3 has 15 amino acids. CDR3 amino acids: CASSLNRLTNYGYTF. DNA for the CDR3: TGTGCCAGCAGCTTAAACCGACTCACTAACTATGGCTACACCTTC.

This clone was recorded a few times. The V call is TRBV7-9, the J call TRBJ2-5; D is perhaps TRBD1 (6 bases). Per germline, CDR1 SEHNR and CDR2 FQNEAQ (reference sequence). This CDR3 spans 14 amino acids. Trimming shortened V by 1 base and J by 2 bases, and 8 bases separated the two germline ends. CDR3 sequence (DNA): TGTGCCAGCAGCTTAGGGACAGTACAAGAGACCCAGTACTTC. The encoded protein is CASSLGTVQETQYF.

This chain links TRBV2 with TRBJ2-2; 8 nucleotides agree with TRBD1. The trim removed 3 bases at V and 5 bases at J, leaving 2 bases unmatched. The CDR3 loop spans 14 amino acids. The V gene's germline CDR1 is SNHLY and CDR2 FYNNEI. CDR3 sequence: CASSDQGATGELFF. The CDR3 nucleotides are TGTGCCAGCAGTGACCAGGGGGCTACCGGGGAGCTGTTTTTT. Combining the CDR3 with reference TRBV2 and TRBJ2-2 gives the whole variable domain EPEVTQTPSHQVTQMGQEVILRCVPISNHLYFYWYRQILGQKVEFLVSFYNNEISEKSEIFDDQFSVERPDGSNFTLKIRSTKLEDSAMYFCASSDQGATGELFFGEGSRLTVL.

The rearrangement joins TRBV19 to TRBJ2-3; tentative D call: TRBD2 (6 bases). The CDR3 extends over 15 amino acids. The ends were cut back, 6 bases at V and 2 bases at J, with 15 bases in the middle. Germline CDR1 LNHDA, CDR2 SQIVND (reference sequence). The CDR3 spells CASSPGGTYTDTQYF. As DNA, the CDR3 is TGTGCCAGTAGCCCAGGAGGGACCTACACAGATACGCAGTATTTT.

A single count supports this clone. The V call is TRBV19, the J call TRBJ1-4, with D possibly TRBD1 on 6 matching bases. CDR1 and CDR2 (germline): LNHDA, SQIVND (reference sequence). Trimming removed 6 bases at V and 8 bases at J, with 7 bases between. The CDR3 consists of 11 residues. The CDR3 reads CASRDREKLFF. Written as DNA, the CDR3 is TGTGCCAGTAGAGACAGGGAAAAACTGTTTTTT. Variable domain in full (rest from reference TRBV19 and TRBJ1-4): DGGITQSPKYLFRKEGQNVTLSCEQNLNHDAMYWYRQDPGQGLRLIYYSQIVNDFQKGDIAEGYSVSREKKESFPLTVTSAQKNPTAFYLCASRDREKLFFGSGTQLSVL.

This chain joins TRBV13 and TRBJ1-2, with D possibly TRBD1 on 5 matching bases. The V gene lost 1 base and the J gene lost 8 bases, with 14 bases spanning the gap. This CDR3 is 14 amino acids long. The germline V gene has CDR1 PRHDT and CDR2 FYEKMQ (reference sequence). The CDR3 bases are TGTGCCAGCAGCTTAGACCGCGGAAGGGGAGGCTACACCTTC. Protein sequence: CASSLDRGRGGYTF.

Turning to this clone: At one of its ends the junction is not consistent with the germline gene, which may arise from a read error. The chain uses TRBV19 and TRBJ2-5; TRBD2 matches 11 bases. This CDR3 is 15 amino acids long. Germline CDR1 LNHDA, CDR2 SQIVND (reference sequence). As DNA, the CDR3 is TGTGCCAGCAGTAGCGGGGGGGCGCGGATGGAGACCCAGTACTTC. It translates to CASSSGGARMETQYF.